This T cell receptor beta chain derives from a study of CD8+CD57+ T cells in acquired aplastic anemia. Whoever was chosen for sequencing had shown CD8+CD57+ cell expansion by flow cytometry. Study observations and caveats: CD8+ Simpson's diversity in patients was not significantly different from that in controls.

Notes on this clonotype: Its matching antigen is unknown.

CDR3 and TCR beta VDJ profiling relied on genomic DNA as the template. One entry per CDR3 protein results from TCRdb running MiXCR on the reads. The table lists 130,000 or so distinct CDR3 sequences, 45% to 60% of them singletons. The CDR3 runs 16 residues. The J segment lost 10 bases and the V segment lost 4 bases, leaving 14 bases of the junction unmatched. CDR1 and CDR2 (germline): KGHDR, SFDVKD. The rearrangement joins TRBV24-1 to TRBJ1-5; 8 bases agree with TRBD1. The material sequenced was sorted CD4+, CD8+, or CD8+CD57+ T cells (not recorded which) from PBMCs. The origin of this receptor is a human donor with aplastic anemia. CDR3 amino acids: CATSEAGTGTGIPQHF. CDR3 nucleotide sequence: TGTGCCACCAGTGAGGCCGGGACAGGAACGGGTATCCCCCAGCATTTT.